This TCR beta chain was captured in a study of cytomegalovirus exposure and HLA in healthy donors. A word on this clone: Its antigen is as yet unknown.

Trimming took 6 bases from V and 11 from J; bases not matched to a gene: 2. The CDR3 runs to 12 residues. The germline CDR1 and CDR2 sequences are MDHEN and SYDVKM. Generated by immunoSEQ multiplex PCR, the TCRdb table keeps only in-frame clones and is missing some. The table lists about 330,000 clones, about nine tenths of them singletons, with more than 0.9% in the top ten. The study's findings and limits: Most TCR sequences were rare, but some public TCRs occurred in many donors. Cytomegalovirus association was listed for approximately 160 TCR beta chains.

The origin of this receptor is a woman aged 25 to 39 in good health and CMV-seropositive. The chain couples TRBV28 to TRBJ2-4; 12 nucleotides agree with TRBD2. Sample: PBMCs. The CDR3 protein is CASRTSGRVQYF. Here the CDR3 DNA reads TGTGCCAGCAGGACTAGCGGGAGAGTTCAGTACTTC.